These 16 T cell receptor beta chains share one sample of origin, sequenced in a study of blood T cell repertoires in COVID-19. TCRdb's copy holds only in-frame clones and misses some; the assay was immunoSEQ multiplex PCR. The table shows about 36,000 clones, with approximately 75% occurring only once. The sample consisted of peripheral blood. The source is a human donor in a cohort sampled during active or convalescent COVID-19. The donor label of this sample is uncertain.

The chain recombines TRBV23-1 with TRBJ2-1; tentatively, D is TRBD2 (6 bases). TRBV23-1 is an open reading frame whose function is uncertain. The V and J ends lost 0 bases and 4 bases respectively, with 10 bases between them. The CDR3 is 15 residues long. CDR3 bases: TGCGCCAGCAGTCAATCTAAGCGGGTTTACAATGAGCAGTTCTTC. Protein: CASSQSKRVYNEQFF.

The genes are TRBV2 and TRBJ2-3; 8 bases are a match to TRBD1. With 6 bases clipped from V and 3 bases from J, the junction kept 8 bases outside the gene matches. Germline CDR1 is SNHLY and CDR2 is FYNNEI. This CDR3 contains 15 residues. The CDR3 protein is CASSPRQGRTDTQYF. DNA for the CDR3: TGTGCCAGCAGCCCCAGACAGGGGAGGACAGATACGCAGTATTTT.

The V and J genes are TRBV5-1 and TRBJ2-2, with TRBD2 as a possible D gene (6 bases). The ends were cut back, 4 bases at V and 7 bases at J, with 17 bases in the middle. Germline V gene data show CDR1 as SGHRS and CDR2 as YFSETQ. The CDR3 runs to 15 residues. The CDR3 loop is CASSADGSGGGELFF. Written as DNA, the CDR3 is TGCGCCAGCAGCGCGGACGGTAGCGGTGGCGGGGAGCTGTTTTTT.

The V gene is TRBV4-2, the J gene TRBJ2-5, with D perhaps matching TRBD1 (6 bases). The CDR3 extends over 17 amino acids. Trimming cost V 3 bases and J 1 base, with 18 bases left between them. CDR1 and CDR2 (germline): LGHNA, YNFKEQ. CDR3 sequence: CASSHPPRGHLQETQYF. The CDR3 DNA reads as TGTGCCAGCAGCCATCCACCGAGGGGACATCTCCAAGAGACCCAGTACTTC.

There are a few counts of this clone. The J gene is TRBJ2-5, the V gene TRBV5-4; a possible D gene is TRBD1 (6 bases). CDR3 length: 15 residues. Germline assignment: CDR1 SGHNT and CDR2 YYREEE (reference sequence). V was cut by 1 base and J by 4 bases, with 14 bases left in between. CDR3: CASSLKGEGGETQYF. In nucleotides, the CDR3 is TGTGCCAGCAGCTTGAAGGGGGAAGGGGGAGAGACCCAGTACTTC.

V usage is TRBV5-1 and J usage is TRBJ1-6; TRBD1 agrees at 9 bases. V dropped 3 bases and J dropped 7; count of bases not matched to a gene: 2. Germline V CDR1 and CDR2: SGHRS, YFSETQ. CDR3 length equals 14 residues. CDR3 sequence reads: CASSSTGGNSPLHF. The CDR3 coding sequence is TGCGCCAGCAGCTCGACAGGGGGGAATTCACCCCTCCACTTT.

The V and J genes are TRBV25-1 and TRBJ1-2; 7 nucleotides line up with TRBD1. The germline V gene encodes CDR1 MGHDK and CDR2 SYGVNS. CDR3 length equals 14 residues. With V trimmed by 4 bases and J by 3 bases, 5 bases remained unmatched. The CDR3 sequence is CASSGSGQHYGYTF. The DNA of the CDR3 is TGTGCCAGCAGTGGCTCGGGACAGCACTATGGCTACACCTTC.

The rearrangement joins TRBV7-2 to TRBJ1-3; 7 bases are a match to TRBD1. Germline-derived CDR1 and CDR2 are SGHTA and FQGNSA. The CDR3 is 14 amino acids. V was pared by 5 bases and J by 4 bases, with 5 bases of the junction left unmatched. CDR3 residues: CASSPQGNGNTIYF. Written as DNA, the CDR3 is TGTGCCAGCAGCCCACAGGGGAACGGAAACACCATATATTTT. The full variable domain, its missing parts supplied by reference TRBV7-2 and TRBJ1-3, is GAGVSQSPSNKVTEKGKDVELRCDPISGHTALYWYRQSLGQGLEFLIYFQGNSAPDKSGLPSDRFSAERTGGSVSTLTIQRTQQEDSAVYLCASSPQGNGNTIYFGEGSWLTVV.

The CDR3 coding sequence is TGTGCCAGCAGCAAACGGTCCCCCCCTAGGCCCTCCTACAATGAGCAGTTCTTC. Amino acids: CASSKRSPPRPSYNEQFF. This chain links TRBV21-1 with TRBJ2-1; the table gives TRBD2 as D, unverified against the DNA. TRBV21-1 counts as a pseudogene. This CDR3 has 18 amino acids.

This clone was detected once. The V gene is TRBV19, the J gene TRBJ2-2; 8 bases line up with TRBD2. Germline V lookup: CDR1 LNHDA, CDR2 SQIVND (reference sequence). The CDR3 covers 16 residues. Trimming removed 4 bases from V and 5 bases from J; junction bases left unmatched: 9. The CDR3, as DNA: TGTGCCAGTAGTAGATTGGTGGCTAGCGGGACCGGGGAGCTGTTTTTT. Translated, it gives CASSRLVASGTGELFF.

The chain has TRBV4-3 and TRBJ2-3; TRBD2 matches 9 bases. The CDR3 consists of 15 residues. The V segment lost 3 bases and the J segment 4 bases; nucleotides outside the gene matches: 5. CDR1 is LGHNA and CDR2 is YSLEER in the germline V gene. The CDR3 sequence: CASSHGAGGSDTQYF. In nucleotides, the CDR3 is TGCGCCAGCAGCCATGGAGCGGGAGGATCAGATACGCAGTATTTT.

This clone has a handful of counts. The chain is built from TRBV16 and TRBJ1-5, with TRBD1 as a possible D gene (5 bases). The CDR3 totals 15 residues. CDR1 is KGHSY, CDR2 FQNENV, per germline. Trimming shortened V by 0 bases and J by 4 bases, and 10 bases separated the two germline ends. CDR3 amino acids: CASSQSQQDNQPQHF. The CDR3, as DNA: TGTGCCAGCAGCCAATCCCAACAGGATAATCAGCCCCAGCATTTT.

The chain employs TRBV29-1 and TRBJ2-7, with a tentative D call TRBD1 (6 bases). Germline V lookup: CDR1 SQVTM, CDR2 ANQGSEA. The V and J ends lost 4 bases and 4 bases respectively, with 14 bases between them. The CDR3 is 13 residues long. The CDR3: CSVVVWQGYEQYF. In DNA, the CDR3 is TGCAGCGTTGTGGTGTGGCAGGGGTACGAGCAGTACTTC.

The sample holds a few counts of this clone. V usage is TRBV5-4 and J usage is TRBJ2-3, with D tentatively TRBD2 (5 bases). Germline V gene sequence: CDR1 SGHNT, CDR2 YYREEE (reference sequence). Between the trimmed V and J ends, which lost 0 bases and 2 bases, there was a span of 10 bases. This CDR3 spans 15 amino acids. The CDR3 sequence is CASSLDGSPTDTQYF. Written as DNA, the CDR3 is TGTGCCAGCAGCTTGGATGGGAGCCCCACAGATACGCAGTATTTT.

The chain links TRBV5-6 to TRBJ2-1, with D possibly being TRBD2 (6 bases). Germline loops: CDR1 SGHDT, CDR2 YYEEEE. The CDR3 has 15 amino acids. V lost 2 bases to trimming and J lost 4 bases, with 13 bases between them. CDR3 in DNA: TGTGCCAGCAGCTTCTGGTCGGGAGCGTACAATGAGCAGTTCTTC. Protein sequence: CASSFWSGAYNEQFF. The whole variable domain, filled in from reference TRBV5-6 and TRBJ2-1, reads DAGVTQSPTHLIKTRGQQVTLRCSPKSGHDTVSWYQQALGQGPQFIFQYYEEEERQRGNFPDRFSGHQFPNYSSELNVNALLLGDSALYLCASSFWSGAYNEQFFGPGTRLTVL.

This chain links TRBV4-1 with TRBJ1-4; no clear D. Germline-derived CDR1 and CDR2 are MGHRA and YSYEKL. The CDR3 loop spans 13 amino acids. Trimming shortened V by 5 bases and J by 7 bases, and 11 bases separated the two germline ends. CDR3 loop: CASSSHAGEKLFF. For the CDR3, the DNA is TGCGCCAGCAGCTCCCACGCAGGTGAAAAACTGTTTTTT.